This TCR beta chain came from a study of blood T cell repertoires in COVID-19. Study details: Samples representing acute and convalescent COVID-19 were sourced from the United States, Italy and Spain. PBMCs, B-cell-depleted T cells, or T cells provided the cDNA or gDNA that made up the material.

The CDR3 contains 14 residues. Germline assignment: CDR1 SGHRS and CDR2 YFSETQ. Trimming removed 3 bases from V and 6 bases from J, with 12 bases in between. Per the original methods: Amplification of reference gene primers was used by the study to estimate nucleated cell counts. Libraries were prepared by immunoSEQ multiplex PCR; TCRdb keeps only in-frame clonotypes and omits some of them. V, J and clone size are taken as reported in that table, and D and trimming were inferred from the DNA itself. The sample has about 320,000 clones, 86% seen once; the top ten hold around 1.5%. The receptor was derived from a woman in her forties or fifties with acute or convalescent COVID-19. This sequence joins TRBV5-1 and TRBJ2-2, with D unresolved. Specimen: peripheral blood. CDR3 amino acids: CASSYLDGPGELFF. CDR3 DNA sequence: TGCGCCAGCAGCTACTTGGATGGGCCCGGGGAGCTGTTTTTT. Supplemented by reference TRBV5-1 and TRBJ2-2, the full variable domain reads KAGVTQTPRYLIKTRGQQVTLSCSPISGHRSVSWYQQTPGQGLQFLFEYFSETQRNKGNFPGRFSGRQFSNSRSEMNVSTLELGDSALYLCASSYLDGPGELFFGEGSRLTVL.